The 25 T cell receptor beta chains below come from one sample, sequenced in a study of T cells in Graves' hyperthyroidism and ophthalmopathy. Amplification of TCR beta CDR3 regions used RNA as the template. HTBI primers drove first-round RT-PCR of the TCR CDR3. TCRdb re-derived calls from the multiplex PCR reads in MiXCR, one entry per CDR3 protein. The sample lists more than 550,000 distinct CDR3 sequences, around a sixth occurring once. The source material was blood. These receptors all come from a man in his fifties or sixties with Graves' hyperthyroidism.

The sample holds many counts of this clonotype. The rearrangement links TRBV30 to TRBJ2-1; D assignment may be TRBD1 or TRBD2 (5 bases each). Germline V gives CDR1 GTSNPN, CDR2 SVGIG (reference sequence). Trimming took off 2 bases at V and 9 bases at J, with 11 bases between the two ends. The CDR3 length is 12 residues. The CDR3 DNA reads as TGTGCCTGGAGTACGCAGGGAGTTGAGCAGTTCTTC. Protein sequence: CAWSTQGVEQFF.

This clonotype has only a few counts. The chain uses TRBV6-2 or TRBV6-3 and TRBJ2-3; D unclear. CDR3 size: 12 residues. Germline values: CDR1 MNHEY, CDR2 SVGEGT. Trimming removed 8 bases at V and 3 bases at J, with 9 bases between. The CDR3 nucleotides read TGTGCCAGCCGGCAGGTTACAGATACGCAGTATTTT. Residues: CASRQVTDTQYF.

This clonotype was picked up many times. CDR3 sequence (DNA): TGTGCCAGCAGTTCACCACACAATGCTGAAGCTTTCTTT. Translation: CASSSPHNAEAFF. J is TRBJ1-1 and V is TRBV28; D call uncertain. Trimming removed 4 bases at V and 6 bases at J, with 12 bases between. The CDR3 covers 13 residues. Germline V gives CDR1 MDHEN, CDR2 SYDVKM.

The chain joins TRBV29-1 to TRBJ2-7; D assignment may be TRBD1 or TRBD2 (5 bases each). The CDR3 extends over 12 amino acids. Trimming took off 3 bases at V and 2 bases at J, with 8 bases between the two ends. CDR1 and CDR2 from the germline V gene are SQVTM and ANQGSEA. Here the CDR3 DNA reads TGCAGCGTTGAGGGGGAGCCCTACGAGCAGTACTTC. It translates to CSVEGEPYEQYF.

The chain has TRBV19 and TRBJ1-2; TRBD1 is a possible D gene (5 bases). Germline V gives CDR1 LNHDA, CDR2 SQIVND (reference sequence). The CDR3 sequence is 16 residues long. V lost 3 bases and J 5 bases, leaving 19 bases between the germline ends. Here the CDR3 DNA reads TGTGCCAGTAGTATCTCGGCTGTTTGGGGGGTTTATGGCTACACCTTC. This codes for CASSISAVWGVYGYTF.

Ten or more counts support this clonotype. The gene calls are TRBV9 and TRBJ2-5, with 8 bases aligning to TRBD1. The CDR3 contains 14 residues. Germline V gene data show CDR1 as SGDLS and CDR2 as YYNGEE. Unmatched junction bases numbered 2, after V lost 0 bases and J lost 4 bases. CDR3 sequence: CASSVGDRGETQYF. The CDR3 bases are TGTGCCAGCAGCGTAGGAGACAGGGGAGAGACCCAGTACTTC.

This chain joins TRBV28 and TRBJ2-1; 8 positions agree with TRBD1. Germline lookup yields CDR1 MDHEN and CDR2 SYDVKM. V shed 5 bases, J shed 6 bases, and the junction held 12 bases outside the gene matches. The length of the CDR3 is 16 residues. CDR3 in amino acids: CASSITREDRVNEQFF. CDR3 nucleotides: TGTGCCAGCAGTATAACCAGGGAGGACAGGGTCAATGAGCAGTTCTTC.

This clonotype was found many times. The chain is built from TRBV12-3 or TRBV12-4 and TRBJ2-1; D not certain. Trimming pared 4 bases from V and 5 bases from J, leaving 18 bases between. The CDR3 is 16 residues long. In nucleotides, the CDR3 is TGTGCCAGCAGTTACCCCGGAGACTCGCACCACAATGAGCAGTTCTTC. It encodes CASSYPGDSHHNEQFF.

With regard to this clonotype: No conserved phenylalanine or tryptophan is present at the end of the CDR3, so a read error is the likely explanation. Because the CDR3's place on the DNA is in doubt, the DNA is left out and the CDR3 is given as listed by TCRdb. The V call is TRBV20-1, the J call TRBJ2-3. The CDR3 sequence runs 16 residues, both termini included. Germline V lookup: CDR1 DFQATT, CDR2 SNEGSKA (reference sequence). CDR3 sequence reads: CSAASRPSVITDTQYI.

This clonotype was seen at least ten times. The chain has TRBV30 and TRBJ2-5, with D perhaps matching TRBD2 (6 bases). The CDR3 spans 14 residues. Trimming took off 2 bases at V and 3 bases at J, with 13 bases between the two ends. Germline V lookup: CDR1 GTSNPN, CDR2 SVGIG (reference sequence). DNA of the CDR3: TGTGCCTGGAGTCTCCGGGACTCGGAAGAGACCCAGTACTTC. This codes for CAWSLRDSEETQYF.

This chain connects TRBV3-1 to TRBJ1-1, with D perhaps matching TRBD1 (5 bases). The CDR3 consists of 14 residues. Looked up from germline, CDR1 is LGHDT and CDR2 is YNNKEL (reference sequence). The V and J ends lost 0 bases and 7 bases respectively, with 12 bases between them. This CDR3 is CASSQDGGTVEAFF. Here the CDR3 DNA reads TGTGCCAGCAGCCAAGATGGGGGAACGGTTGAAGCTTTCTTT. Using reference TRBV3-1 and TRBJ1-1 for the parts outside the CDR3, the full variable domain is DTAVSQTPKYLVTQMGNDKSIKCEQNLGHDTMYWYKQDSKKFLKIMFSYNNKELIINETVPNRFSPKSPDKAHLNLHINSLELGDSAVYFCASSQDGGTVEAFFGQGTRLTVV.

CDR3 bases: TGTGCCAGCAGCTTAGGTGCGGGAGGGCCTCTCGCAGATACGCAGTATTTT. Its protein is CASSLGAGGPLADTQYF. V and J are TRBV7-8 and TRBJ2-3; 9 nucleotides match TRBD2. The CDR3 covers 17 residues. The V segment lost 1 base and the J segment 4 bases; nucleotides outside the gene matches: 9. Germline V CDR1 and CDR2: SGHVS, FQNEAQ.

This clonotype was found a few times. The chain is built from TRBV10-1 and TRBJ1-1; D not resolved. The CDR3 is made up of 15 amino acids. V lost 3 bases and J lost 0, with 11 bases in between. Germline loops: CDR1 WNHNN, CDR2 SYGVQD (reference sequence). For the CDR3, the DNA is TGCGCCAGCAGTGATGGGAGCAGCTTGAACACTGAAGCTTTCTTT. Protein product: CASSDGSSLNTEAFF.

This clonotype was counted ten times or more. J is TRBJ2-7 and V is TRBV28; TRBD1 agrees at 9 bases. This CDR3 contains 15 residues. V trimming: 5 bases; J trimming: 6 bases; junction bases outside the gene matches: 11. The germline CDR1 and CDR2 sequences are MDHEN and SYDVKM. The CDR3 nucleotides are TGTGCCAGCAGTACTACCGGGACAGGGTTCTTCGAGCAGTACTTC. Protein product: CASSTTGTGFFEQYF. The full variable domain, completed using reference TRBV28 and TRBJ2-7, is DVKVTQSSRYLVKRTGEKVFLECVQDMDHENMFWYRQDPGLGLRLIYFSYDVKMKEKGDIPEGYSVSREKKERFSLILESASTNQTSMYLCASSTTGTGFFEQYFGPGTRLTVT.

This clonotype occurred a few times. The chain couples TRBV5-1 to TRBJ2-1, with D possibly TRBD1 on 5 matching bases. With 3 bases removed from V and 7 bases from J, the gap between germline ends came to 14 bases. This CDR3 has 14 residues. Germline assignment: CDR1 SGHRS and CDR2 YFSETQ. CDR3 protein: CASSSQGPQNEQFF. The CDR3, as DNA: TGCGCCAGCAGCTCCCAGGGTCCCCAGAATGAGCAGTTCTTC.

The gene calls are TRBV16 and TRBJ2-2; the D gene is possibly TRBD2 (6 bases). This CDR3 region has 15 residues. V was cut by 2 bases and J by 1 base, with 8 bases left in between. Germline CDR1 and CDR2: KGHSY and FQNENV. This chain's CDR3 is CASSQIAVNTGELFF. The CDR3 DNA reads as TGTGCCAGCAGCCAAATAGCGGTGAACACCGGGGAGCTGTTTTTT.

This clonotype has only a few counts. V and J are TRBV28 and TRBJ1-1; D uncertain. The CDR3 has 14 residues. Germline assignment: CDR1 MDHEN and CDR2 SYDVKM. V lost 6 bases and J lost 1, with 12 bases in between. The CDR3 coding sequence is TGTGCCAGCAGGATAACGACACAGAACACTGAAGCTTTCTTT. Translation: CASRITTQNTEAFF. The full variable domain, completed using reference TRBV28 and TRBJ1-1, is DVKVTQSSRYLVKRTGEKVFLECVQDMDHENMFWYRQDPGLGLRLIYFSYDVKMKEKGDIPEGYSVSREKKERFSLILESASTNQTSMYLCASRITTQNTEAFFGQGTRLTVV.

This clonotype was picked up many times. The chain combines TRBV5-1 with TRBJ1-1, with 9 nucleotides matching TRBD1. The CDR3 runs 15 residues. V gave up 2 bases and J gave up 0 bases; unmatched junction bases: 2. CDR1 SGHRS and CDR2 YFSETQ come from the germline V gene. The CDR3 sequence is CASSFGTGMNTEAFF. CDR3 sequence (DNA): TGCGCCAGCAGCTTCGGGACAGGGATGAACACTGAAGCTTTCTTT.

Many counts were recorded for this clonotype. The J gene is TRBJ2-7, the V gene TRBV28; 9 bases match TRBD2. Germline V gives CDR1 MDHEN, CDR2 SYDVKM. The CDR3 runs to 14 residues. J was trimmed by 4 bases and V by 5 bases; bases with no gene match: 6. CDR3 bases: TGTGCCAGCAGTGGCCTAGCGGGATCTTACGAGCAGTACTTC. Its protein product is CASSGLAGSYEQYF.

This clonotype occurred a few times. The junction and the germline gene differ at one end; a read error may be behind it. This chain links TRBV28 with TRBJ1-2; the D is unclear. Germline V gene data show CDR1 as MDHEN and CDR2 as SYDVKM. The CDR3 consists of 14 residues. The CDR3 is CASSLFRVAYDYTF. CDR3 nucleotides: TGTGCCAGCAGTTTATTTCGCGTCGCCTATGACTACACCTTC.

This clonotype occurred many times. The chain's CDR3 is CASSLRRGHSYNEQFF. DNA for the CDR3: TGTGCCAGCAGCTTGCGGCGGGGGCATTCCTACAATGAGCAGTTCTTC. This rearrangement joins TRBV7-2 to TRBJ2-1; D is possibly TRBD2 (7 bases). The CDR3 has 16 residues. The germline V gene has CDR1 SGHTA and CDR2 FQGNSA. Trimming removed 3 bases at V and 1 base at J, with 13 bases between.

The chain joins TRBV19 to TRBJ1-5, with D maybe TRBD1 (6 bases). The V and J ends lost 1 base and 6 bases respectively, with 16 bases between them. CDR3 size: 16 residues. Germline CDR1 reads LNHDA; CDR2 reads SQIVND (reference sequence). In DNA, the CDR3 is TGTGCCAGTAGTATAGCCCCGGGGGGGGCGGCTCAGCCCCAGCATTTT. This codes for CASSIAPGGAAQPQHF.

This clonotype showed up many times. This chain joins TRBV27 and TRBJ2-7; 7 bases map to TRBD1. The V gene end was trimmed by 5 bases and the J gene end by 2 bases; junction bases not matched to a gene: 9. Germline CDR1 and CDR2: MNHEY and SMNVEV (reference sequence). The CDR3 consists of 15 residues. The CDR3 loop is CASSTYAGTAYEQYF. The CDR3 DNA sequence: TGTGCCAGCAGTACCTATGCAGGGACAGCCTACGAGCAGTACTTC.

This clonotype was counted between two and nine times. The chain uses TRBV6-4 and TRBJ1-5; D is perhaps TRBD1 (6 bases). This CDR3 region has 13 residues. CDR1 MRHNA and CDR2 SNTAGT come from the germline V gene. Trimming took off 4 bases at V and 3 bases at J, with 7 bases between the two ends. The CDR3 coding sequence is TGTGCCAGCAGTGCAGGGGCCAATCAGCCCCAGCATTTT. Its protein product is CASSAGANQPQHF.

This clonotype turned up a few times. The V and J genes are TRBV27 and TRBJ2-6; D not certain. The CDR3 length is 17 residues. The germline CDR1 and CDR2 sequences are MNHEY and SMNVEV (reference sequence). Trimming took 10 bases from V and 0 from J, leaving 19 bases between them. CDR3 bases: TGTGCCACCGCCCCCAGGAGCAGCTTCTCTGGGGCCAACGTCCTGACTTTC. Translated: CATAPRSSFSGANVLTF. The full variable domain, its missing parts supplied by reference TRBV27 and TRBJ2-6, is EAQVTQNPRYLITVTGKKLTVTCSQNMNHEYMSWYRQDPGLGLRQIYYSMNVEVTDKGDVPEGYKVSRKEKRNFPLILESPSPNQTSLYFCATAPRSSFSGANVLTFGAGSRLTVL.